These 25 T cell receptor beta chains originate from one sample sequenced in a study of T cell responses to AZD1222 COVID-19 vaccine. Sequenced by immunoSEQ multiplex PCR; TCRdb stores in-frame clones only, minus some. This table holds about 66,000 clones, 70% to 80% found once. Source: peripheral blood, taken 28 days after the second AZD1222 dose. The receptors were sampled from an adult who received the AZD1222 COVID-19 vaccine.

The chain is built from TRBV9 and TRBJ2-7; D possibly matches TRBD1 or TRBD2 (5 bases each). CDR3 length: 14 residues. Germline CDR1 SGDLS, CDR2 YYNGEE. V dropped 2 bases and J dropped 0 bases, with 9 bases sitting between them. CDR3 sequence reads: CASSVWDGSYEQYF. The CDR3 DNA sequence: TGTGCCAGCAGCGTCTGGGACGGCTCCTACGAGCAGTACTTC. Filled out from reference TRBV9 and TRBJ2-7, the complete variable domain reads DSGVTQTPKHLITATGQRVTLRCSPRSGDLSVYWYQQSLDQGLQFLIQYYNGEERAKGNILERFSAQQFPDLHSELNLSSLELGDSALYFCASSVWDGSYEQYFGPGTRLTVT.

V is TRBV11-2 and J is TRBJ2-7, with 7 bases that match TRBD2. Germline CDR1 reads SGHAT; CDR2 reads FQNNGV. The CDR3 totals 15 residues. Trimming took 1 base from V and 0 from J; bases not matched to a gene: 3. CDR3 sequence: CASSLVRGDSYEQYF. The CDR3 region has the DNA TGTGCCAGCAGCTTAGTACGGGGGGACTCCTACGAGCAGTACTTC.

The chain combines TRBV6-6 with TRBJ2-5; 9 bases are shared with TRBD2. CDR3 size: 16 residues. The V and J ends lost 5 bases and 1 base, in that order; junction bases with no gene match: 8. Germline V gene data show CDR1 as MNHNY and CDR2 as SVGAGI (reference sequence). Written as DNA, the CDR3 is TGTGCCAGCAGTACCTCTAGCGGGGCTGGCCAAGAGACCCAGTACTTC. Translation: CASSTSSGAGQETQYF.

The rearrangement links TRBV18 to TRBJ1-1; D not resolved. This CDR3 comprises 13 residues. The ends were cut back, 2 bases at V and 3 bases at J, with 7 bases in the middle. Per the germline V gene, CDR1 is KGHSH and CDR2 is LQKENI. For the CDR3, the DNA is TGTGCCAGCTCACCATCATCTGACACTGAAGCTTTCTTT. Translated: CASSPSSDTEAFF.

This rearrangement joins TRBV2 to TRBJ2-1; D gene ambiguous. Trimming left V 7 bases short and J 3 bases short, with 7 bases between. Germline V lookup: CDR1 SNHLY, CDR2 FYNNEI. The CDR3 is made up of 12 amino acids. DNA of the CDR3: TGTGCCAGCATGGGCTACTACAATGAGCAGTTCTTC. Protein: CASMGYYNEQFF.

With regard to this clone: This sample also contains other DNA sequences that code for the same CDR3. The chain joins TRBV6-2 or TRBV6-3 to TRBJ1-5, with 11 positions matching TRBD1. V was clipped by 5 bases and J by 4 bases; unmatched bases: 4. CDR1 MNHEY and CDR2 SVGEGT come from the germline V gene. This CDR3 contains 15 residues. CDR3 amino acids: CASSGTGGRNQPQHF. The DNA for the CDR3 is TGTGCCAGCAGTGGGACAGGGGGTCGGAATCAGCCCCAGCATTTT.

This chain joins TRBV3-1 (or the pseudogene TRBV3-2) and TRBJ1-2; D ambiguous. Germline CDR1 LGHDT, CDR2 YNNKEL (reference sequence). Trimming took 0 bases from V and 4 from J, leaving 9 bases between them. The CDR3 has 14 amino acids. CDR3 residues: CASSQESALYGYTF. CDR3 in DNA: TGTGCCAGCAGCCAAGAGTCGGCACTCTATGGCTACACCTTC.

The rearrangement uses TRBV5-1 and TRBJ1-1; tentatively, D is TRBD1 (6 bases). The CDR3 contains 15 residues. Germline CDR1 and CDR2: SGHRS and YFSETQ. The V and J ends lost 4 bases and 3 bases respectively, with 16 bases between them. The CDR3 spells CASSLVGAGDTEAFF. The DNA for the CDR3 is TGCGCCAGCAGCCTGGTCGGCGCAGGGGACACTGAAGCTTTCTTT. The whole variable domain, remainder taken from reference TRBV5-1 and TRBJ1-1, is KAGVTQTPRYLIKTRGQQVTLSCSPISGHRSVSWYQQTPGQGLQFLFEYFSETQRNKGNFPGRFSGRQFSNSRSEMNVSTLELGDSALYLCASSLVGAGDTEAFFGQGTRLTVV.

The DNA of the CDR3 is TGTGCCAGCAGTTCCGGAGATCAGCCCCAGCATTTT. Translating it yields CASSSGDQPQHF. The chain links TRBV12-3 or TRBV12-4 to TRBJ1-5; D not certain. V was pared by 4 bases and J by 5 bases, with 6 bases between. The CDR3 consists of 12 residues.

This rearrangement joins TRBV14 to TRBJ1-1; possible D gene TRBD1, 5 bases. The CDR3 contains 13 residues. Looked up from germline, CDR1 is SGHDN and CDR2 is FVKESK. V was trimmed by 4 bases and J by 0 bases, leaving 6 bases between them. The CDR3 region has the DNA TGTGCCAGCAGCCTGACAGTGAACACTGAAGCTTTCTTT. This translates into CASSLTVNTEAFF.

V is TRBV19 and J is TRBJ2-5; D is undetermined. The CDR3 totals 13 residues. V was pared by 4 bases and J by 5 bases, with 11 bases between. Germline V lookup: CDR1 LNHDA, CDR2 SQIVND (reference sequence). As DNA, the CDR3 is TGTGCCAGTAGTAAGGTCTTCACGGAGACCCAGTACTTC. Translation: CASSKVFTETQYF.

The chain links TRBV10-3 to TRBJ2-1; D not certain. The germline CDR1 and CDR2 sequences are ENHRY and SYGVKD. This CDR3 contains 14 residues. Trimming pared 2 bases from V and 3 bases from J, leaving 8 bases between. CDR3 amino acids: CAISEGRNYNEQFF. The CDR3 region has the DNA TGTGCCATCAGTGAGGGACGGAACTACAATGAGCAGTTCTTC.

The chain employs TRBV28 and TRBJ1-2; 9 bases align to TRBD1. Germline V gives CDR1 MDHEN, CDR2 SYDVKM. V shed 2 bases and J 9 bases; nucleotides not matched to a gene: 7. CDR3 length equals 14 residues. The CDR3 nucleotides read TGTGCCAGCAGTTTACGGGACAGGGCACGTAGCTACACCTTC. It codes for CASSLRDRARSYTF.

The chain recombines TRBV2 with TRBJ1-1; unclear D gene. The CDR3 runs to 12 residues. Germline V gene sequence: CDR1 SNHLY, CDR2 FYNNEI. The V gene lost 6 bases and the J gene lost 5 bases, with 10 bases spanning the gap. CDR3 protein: CASSAEVTEAFF. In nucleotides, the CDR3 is TGTGCCAGCAGCGCAGAGGTTACTGAAGCTTTCTTT.

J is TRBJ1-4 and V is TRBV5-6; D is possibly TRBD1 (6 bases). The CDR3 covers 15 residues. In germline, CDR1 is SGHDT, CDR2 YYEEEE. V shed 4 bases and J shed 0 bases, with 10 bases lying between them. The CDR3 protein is CASSTRGPTNEKLFF. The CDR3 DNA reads TGTGCCAGCAGCACCAGGGGACCAACTAATGAAAAACTGTTTTTT.

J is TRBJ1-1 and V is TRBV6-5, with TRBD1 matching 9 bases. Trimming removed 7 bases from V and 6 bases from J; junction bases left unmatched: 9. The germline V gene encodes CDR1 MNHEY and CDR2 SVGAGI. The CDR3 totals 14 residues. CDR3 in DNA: TGTGCCAGCATCTCACAGGGGGCGGTGGCTGAAGCTTTCTTT. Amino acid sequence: CASISQGAVAEAFF.

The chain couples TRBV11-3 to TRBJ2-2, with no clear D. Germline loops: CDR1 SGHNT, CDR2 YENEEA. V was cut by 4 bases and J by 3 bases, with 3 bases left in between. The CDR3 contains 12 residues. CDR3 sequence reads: CASSSDTGELFF. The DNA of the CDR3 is TGTGCCAGCAGCTCCGACACCGGGGAGCTGTTTTTT. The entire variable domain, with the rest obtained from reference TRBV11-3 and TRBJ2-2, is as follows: EAGVVQSPRYKIIEKKQPVAFWCNPISGHNTLYWYLQNLGQGPELLIRYENEEAVDDSQLPKDRFSAERLKGVDSTLKIQPAELGDSAVYLCASSSDTGELFFGEGSRLTVL.

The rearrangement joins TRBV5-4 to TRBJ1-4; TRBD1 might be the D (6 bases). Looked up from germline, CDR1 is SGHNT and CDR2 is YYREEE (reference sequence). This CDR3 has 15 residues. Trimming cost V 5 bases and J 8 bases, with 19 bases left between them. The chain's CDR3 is CASSRSRGEREKLFF. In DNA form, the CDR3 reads TGTGCCAGCAGTCGAAGCAGGGGAGAGCGGGAAAAACTGTTTTTT. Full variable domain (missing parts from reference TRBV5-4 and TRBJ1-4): ETGVTQSPTHLIKTRGQQVTLRCSSQSGHNTVSWYQQALGQGPQFIFQYYREEENGRGNFPPRFSGLQFPNYSSELNVNALELDDSALYLCASSRSRGEREKLFFGSGTQLSVL.

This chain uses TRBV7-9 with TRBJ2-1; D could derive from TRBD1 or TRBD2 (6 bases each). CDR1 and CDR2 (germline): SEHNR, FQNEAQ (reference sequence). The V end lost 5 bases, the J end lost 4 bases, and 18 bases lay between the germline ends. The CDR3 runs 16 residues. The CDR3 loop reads CASSPLGGQGYNEQFF. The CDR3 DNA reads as TGTGCCAGCAGCCCCCTCGGGGGCCAGGGGTACAATGAGCAGTTCTTC.

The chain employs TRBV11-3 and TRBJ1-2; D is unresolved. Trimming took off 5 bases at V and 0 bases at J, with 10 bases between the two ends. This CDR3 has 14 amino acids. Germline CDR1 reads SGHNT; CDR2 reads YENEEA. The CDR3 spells CASSVAPANYGYTF. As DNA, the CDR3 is TGTGCCAGCAGCGTGGCCCCTGCTAACTATGGCTACACCTTC.

The CDR3 DNA reads TGTGCCAGCAGCTCGACCCACTGCCACCCTTACGAGCAGTACTTC. This translates into CASSSTHCHPYEQYF. This chain uses TRBV21-1 with TRBJ2-7. TRBV21-1 is described as a pseudogene. The CDR3 has 15 residues.

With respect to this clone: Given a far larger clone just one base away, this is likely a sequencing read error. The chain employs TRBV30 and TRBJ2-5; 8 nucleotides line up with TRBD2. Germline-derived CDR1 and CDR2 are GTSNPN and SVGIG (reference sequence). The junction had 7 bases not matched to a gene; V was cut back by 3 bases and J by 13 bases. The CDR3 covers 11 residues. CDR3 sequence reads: CAWSAGGPRYF. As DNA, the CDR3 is TGTGCCTGGAGCGCGGGGGGCCCCAGGTACTTC.

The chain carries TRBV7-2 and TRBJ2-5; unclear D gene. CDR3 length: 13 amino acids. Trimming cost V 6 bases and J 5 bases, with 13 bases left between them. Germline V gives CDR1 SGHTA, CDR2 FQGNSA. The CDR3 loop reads CASSHRPGETQYF. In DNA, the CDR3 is TGTGCCAGCAGTCACAGACCCGGGGAGACCCAGTACTTC.

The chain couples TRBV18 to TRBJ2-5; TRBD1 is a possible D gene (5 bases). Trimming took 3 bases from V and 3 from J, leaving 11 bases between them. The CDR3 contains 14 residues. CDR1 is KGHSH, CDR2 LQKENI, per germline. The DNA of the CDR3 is TGTGCCAGCTCACCGTCGGTCAGGGAAGAGACCCAGTACTTC. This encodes CASSPSVREETQYF.

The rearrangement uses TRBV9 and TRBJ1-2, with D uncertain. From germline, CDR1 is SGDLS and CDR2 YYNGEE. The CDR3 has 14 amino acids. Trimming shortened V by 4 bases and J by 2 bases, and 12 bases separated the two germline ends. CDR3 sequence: CASSPAAANYGYTF. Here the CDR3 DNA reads TGTGCCAGCAGCCCCGCGGCAGCCAACTATGGCTACACCTTC.